The 29 T cell receptor beta chains listed next were all sequenced from one sample in a study of blood T cell repertoires in COVID-19. This table comes from immunoSEQ multiplex PCR, and its TCRdb copy is limited to in-frame clones, with some not included. The sample holds approximately 160,000 clones; about 86% are singletons and the top ten take around 7.7%. Sequencing input: PBMCs or T cells enriched from blood (not recorded which). These receptors all come from a man aged 45-65 years who had recovered from COVID-19.

This chain connects TRBV15 to TRBJ2-1; 11 bases align to TRBD1. V lost 3 bases and J lost 15; bases outside the gene matches: 7. The CDR3 is 13 amino acids. From germline, CDR1 is LNHNV and CDR2 YYDKDF (reference sequence). CDR3 DNA sequence: TGTGCCACCAGCAGCCCCGGGACAGGGGGTTGGTTCTTC. It codes for CATSSPGTGGWFF.

The V call is TRBV7-2, the J call TRBJ2-2; 9 positions match TRBD1. There are 15 residues in the CDR3. V lost 1 base and J lost 5; bases outside the gene matches: 2. Germline V lookup: CDR1 SGHTA, CDR2 FQGNSA. CDR3 bases: TGTGCCAGCAGCTTAGAGGGGACAGGGACCGGGGAGCTGTTTTTT. Translation: CASSLEGTGTGELFF.

This chain uses TRBV12-3 or TRBV12-4 with TRBJ1-2, with TRBD1 matching over 8 bases. V shed 6 bases, J shed 7 bases, and the junction held 7 bases outside the gene matches. This CDR3 is built from 13 residues. The CDR3 coding sequence is TGTGCCAGCAGACTGACAGGGGTCTTTGGCTACACCTTC. This translates into CASRLTGVFGYTF.

V usage is TRBV10-3 and J usage is TRBJ2-5; D not resolved. This CDR3 has 12 residues. In germline, CDR1 is ENHRY, CDR2 SYGVKD. Trimming pared 6 bases from V and 5 bases from J, leaving 10 bases between. The CDR3 is CAIRREEETQYF. As DNA, the CDR3 is TGTGCCATCAGGCGAGAGGAGGAGACCCAGTACTTC.

The chain employs TRBV11-2 and TRBJ2-7, with a tentative D call TRBD1 (5 bases). The CDR3 contains 14 residues. Per the germline V gene, CDR1 is SGHAT and CDR2 is FQNNGV. Trimming removed 1 base at V and 5 bases at J, with 12 bases between. CDR3 DNA sequence: TGTGCCAGCAGCTTAGCCACAGGTGGCGACGAGCAGTACTTC. Its protein is CASSLATGGDEQYF.

This clone has just a few counts. This sequence joins TRBV29-1 and TRBJ1-6; 7 bases match TRBD1. V lost 7 bases, J lost 7 bases, and 7 bases stayed unmatched. The CDR3 has 13 residues. From germline, CDR1 is SQVTM and CDR2 ANQGSEA. The CDR3 loop is CSARRGDNSPLHF. CDR3 nucleotides: TGCAGCGCCCGCAGGGGGGACAATTCACCCCTCCACTTT.

The chain uses TRBV6-4 and TRBJ2-2; 8 positions agree with TRBD2. This CDR3 is built from 16 residues. Germline V gene sequence: CDR1 MRHNA, CDR2 SNTAGT. The J segment lost 6 bases and the V segment lost 3 bases, leaving 9 bases of the junction unmatched. The CDR3 bases are TGTGCCAGCAGTGAAGTGCCAGCGGGGGTTGCCGGGGAGCTGTTTTTT. This translates into CASSEVPAGVAGELFF.

The chain couples TRBV5-1 to TRBJ2-7; 12 bases are a match to TRBD2. CDR1 and CDR2 (germline): SGHRS, YFSETQ. This CDR3 is 14 amino acids long. With V trimmed by 6 bases and J by 7 bases, 8 bases remained unmatched. The CDR3 loop is CASTLLAGGREQYF. CDR3 bases: TGCGCCAGCACCCTCCTAGCGGGGGGGCGGGAGCAGTACTTC.

The chain links TRBV5-4 to TRBJ1-1; tentative D call: TRBD1 (5 bases). The germline V gene has CDR1 SGHNT and CDR2 YYREEE (reference sequence). This CDR3 is 13 amino acids long. V shed 4 bases and J shed 4 bases, with 11 bases lying between them. In DNA, the CDR3 is TGTGCCAGCAGCCTTCAGGGCGGCACTGAAGCTTTCTTT. Translation gives CASSLQGGTEAFF.

V usage is TRBV27 and J usage is TRBJ2-7, with TRBD1 as a possible D gene (5 bases). The germline CDR1 and CDR2 sequences are MNHEY and SMNVEV (reference sequence). Trimming took 4 bases from V and 3 from J, leaving 10 bases between them. The CDR3 runs 13 residues. The CDR3 bases are TGTGCCAGCAGTTCAGGGTGGAGCTACGAGCAGTACTTC. Its translation: CASSSGWSYEQYF.

The V and J genes are TRBV19 and TRBJ1-3; maybe TRBD1 (6 bases). The length of the CDR3 is 16 residues. Germline CDR1 LNHDA, CDR2 SQIVND (reference sequence). Trimming left V 5 bases short and J 4 bases short, with 18 bases between. DNA of the CDR3: TGTGCCAGTAGTTCCAGAGGGGGTTTTGTCGGAAACACCATATATTTT. Its protein is CASSSRGGFVGNTIYF.

J is TRBJ1-3 and V is TRBV18, with 7 bases identical to TRBD1. The V gene's germline CDR1 is KGHSH and CDR2 LQKENI. Trimming took 0 bases from V and 0 from J; bases not matched to a gene: 2. The CDR3 has 16 residues. CDR3 amino acids: CASSPPGTASGNTIYF. The DNA for the CDR3 is TGTGCCAGCTCACCACCGGGGACAGCCTCTGGAAACACCATATATTTT.

The chain has TRBV4-1 and TRBJ2-7; D is unclear. The CDR3 consists of 17 residues. The germline V gene encodes CDR1 MGHRA and CDR2 YSYEKL. The germline V and J ends were trimmed by 0 bases and 0 bases, with 15 bases remaining between them. The CDR3 region is CASSQDRGGAGSYEQYF. CDR3 coding DNA: TGCGCCAGCAGCCAAGATAGAGGCGGAGCCGGCTCCTACGAGCAGTACTTC.

The V and J genes are TRBV19 and TRBJ2-1; 10 positions match TRBD2. This CDR3 comprises 14 residues. The V segment lost 6 bases and the J segment 11 bases; nucleotides outside the gene matches: 10. Germline CDR1 and CDR2: LNHDA and SQIVND (reference sequence). The CDR3 is CASSPGLATSQQFF. Here the CDR3 DNA reads TGTGCCAGTAGCCCGGGACTAGCGACGTCCCAGCAGTTCTTC.

The chain has TRBV6-5 and TRBJ1-6; D unresolved. The V and J ends lost 1 base and 8 bases respectively, with 9 bases between them. This CDR3 has 14 amino acids. Germline CDR1 MNHEY, CDR2 SVGAGI. The CDR3 sequence: CASSYLGEDSPLHF. DNA of the CDR3: TGTGCCAGCAGTTACTTGGGTGAGGATTCACCCCTCCACTTT.

This chain uses TRBV19 with TRBJ1-4; D might be TRBD1 (5 bases). Per germline, CDR1 LNHDA and CDR2 SQIVND (reference sequence). Deletions cut 7 bases from V and 8 bases from J, with 23 bases between. This CDR3 contains 16 residues. The CDR3 protein is CASTPGGVSVFEKLFF. The CDR3 nucleotides read TGTGCCAGTACCCCGGGGGGGGTATCGGTTTTCGAAAAACTGTTTTTT.

The chain joins TRBV4-2 to TRBJ2-3; D is possibly TRBD1 (5 bases). V lost 7 bases and J 3 bases, leaving 11 bases between the germline ends. The CDR3 is 13 amino acids. Germline lookup yields CDR1 LGHNA and CDR2 YNFKEQ. The CDR3 DNA reads as TGTGCCAGCATGCGGCCAGGGACAGATACGCAGTATTTT. Translated: CASMRPGTDTQYF.

V usage is TRBV19 and J usage is TRBJ1-5, with 9 bases identical to TRBD1. CDR1 is LNHDA, CDR2 SQIVND, per germline (reference sequence). The length of the CDR3 is 15 residues. After removal of 7 bases from V and 6 bases from J, the junction contained 10 bases not matched to a gene. Here the CDR3 DNA reads TGTGCCAGTAATCCCCTGGACAGGGGCGGTCAGCCCCAGCATTTT. Protein product: CASNPLDRGGQPQHF. Based on the CDR3 plus reference TRBV19 and TRBJ1-5, the full variable domain is DGGITQSPKYLFRKEGQNVTLSCEQNLNHDAMYWYRQDPGQGLRLIYYSQIVNDFQKGDIAEGYSVSREKKESFPLTVTSAQKNPTAFYLCASNPLDRGGQPQHFGDGTRLSIL.

In DNA, the CDR3 is TGTGCCAGCAGCCCCCGGGGAGAGATTAGCAATCAGCCCCAGCATTTT. This translates into CASSPRGEISNQPQHF. J is TRBJ1-5 and V is TRBV7-2, with no clear D. Trimming took off 5 bases at V and 0 bases at J, with 14 bases between the two ends. The CDR3 contains 16 residues. Germline CDR1 SGHTA, CDR2 FQGNSA.

The chain uses TRBV19 and TRBJ1-2; possible D gene TRBD1, 6 bases. Germline V gene lookup returns CDR1 LNHDA and CDR2 SQIVND (reference sequence). The CDR3 is 14 amino acids. V lost 7 bases to trimming and J lost 7 bases, with 19 bases between them. The CDR3: CASKGGERLGGYTF. DNA for the CDR3: TGTGCCAGTAAAGGGGGGGAACGGCTAGGTGGCTACACCTTC. The full variable domain, completed using reference TRBV19 and TRBJ1-2, is DGGITQSPKYLFRKEGQNVTLSCEQNLNHDAMYWYRQDPGQGLRLIYYSQIVNDFQKGDIAEGYSVSREKKESFPLTVTSAQKNPTAFYLCASKGGERLGGYTFGSGTRLTVV.

The rearrangement uses TRBV4-1 and TRBJ2-1; TRBD2 aligns across 9 bases. CDR1 and CDR2 from the germline V gene are MGHRA and YSYEKL. This CDR3 region has 16 residues. Trimming at V came to 0 bases and at J to 10 bases, leaving 10 bases not matched to a gene. This CDR3 reads CASSQDGAGGGREQFF. The CDR3 coding sequence is TGCGCCAGCAGCCAAGATGGCGCGGGGGGGGGTCGGGAGCAGTTCTTC.

The chain has TRBV5-1 and TRBJ1-2; the match to TRBD1 covers 7 bases. CDR1 is SGHRS, CDR2 YFSETQ, per germline. After removal of 4 bases from V and 4 bases from J, the junction contained 4 bases not matched to a gene. The CDR3 contains 13 residues. CDR3 coding DNA: TGCGCCAGCAGCACGACAGGGTCCTATGGCTACACCTTC. Translation: CASSTTGSYGYTF. Together with reference TRBV5-1 and TRBJ1-2, the CDR3 gives the full variable domain: KAGVTQTPRYLIKTRGQQVTLSCSPISGHRSVSWYQQTPGQGLQFLFEYFSETQRNKGNFPGRFSGRQFSNSRSEMNVSTLELGDSALYLCASSTTGSYGYTFGSGTRLTVV.

This sequence joins TRBV11-2 and TRBJ1-2; the D is unclear. Deletions cut 4 bases from V and 4 bases from J, with 7 bases between. CDR1 and CDR2 from the germline V gene are SGHAT and FQNNGV. This CDR3 spans 12 amino acids. The CDR3 loop reads CASSYGPYGYTF. The CDR3 nucleotides are TGTGCCAGCAGCTACGGTCCCTATGGCTACACCTTC.

This clone came up once. This CDR3 reads CASSPDRGGLREQYF. The CDR3 DNA sequence: TGTGCCAGCAGCCCAGACCGCGGGGGCCTCCGGGAGCAGTACTTC. This chain connects TRBV7-8 to TRBJ2-7; perhaps TRBD2 as D (7 bases). Germline CDR1 reads SGHVS; CDR2 reads FQNEAQ. The CDR3 spans 15 residues. Trimming removed 5 bases at V and 7 bases at J, with 21 bases between.

The chain employs TRBV28 and TRBJ2-7; perhaps TRBD1 as D (6 bases). The CDR3 consists of 12 residues. V gave up 6 bases and J gave up 4 bases, with 10 bases separating them. Germline-derived CDR1 and CDR2 are MDHEN and SYDVKM. The CDR3 sequence: CASSRGGYEQYF. In nucleotides, the CDR3 is TGTGCCAGCAGCCGAGGGGGATACGAGCAGTACTTC.

The count of this clone is one. The chain joins TRBV6-2 or TRBV6-3 to TRBJ1-5; TRBD1 agrees at 9 bases. This CDR3 spans 18 amino acids. Germline V gene data show CDR1 as MNHEY and CDR2 as SVGEGT. Trimming removed 2 bases from V and 0 bases from J; junction bases left unmatched: 8. CDR3 protein: CASSYRRDRGNSNQPQHF. CDR3 DNA sequence: TGTGCCAGCAGTTACCGGCGAGACAGGGGGAATAGCAATCAGCCCCAGCATTTT.

The CDR3 sequence is CAIARGGNYNEQFF. The CDR3 DNA follows: TGTGCCATCGCCCGCGGGGGAAACTACAATGAGCAGTTCTTC. This chain joins TRBV10-3 and TRBJ2-1; 7 nucleotides match TRBD2. The CDR3 has 14 amino acids. V lost 8 bases and J lost 3; bases outside the gene matches: 7. Germline values: CDR1 ENHRY, CDR2 SYGVKD.

CDR3 DNA: TGTGCCAGCAGCCAAGAGCGCGTCTCTGGGGCCAACGTCCTGACTTTC. This sequence encodes CASSQERVSGANVLTF. The chain recombines TRBV14 with TRBJ2-6; D is undetermined. The CDR3 length is 16 residues. Trimming pared 0 bases from V and 0 bases from J, leaving 6 bases between. CDR1 and CDR2 (germline): SGHDN, FVKESK.

This chain joins TRBV7-6 and TRBJ2-5, with 8 bases matching TRBD1. V was clipped by 0 bases and J by 5 bases; unmatched bases: 5. This CDR3 contains 15 residues. The germline V gene encodes CDR1 SGHVS and CDR2 FNYEAQ. The CDR3 DNA follows: TGTGCCAGCAGCTTAGCCAGGGGGCCCTCGGAGACCCAGTACTTC. It yields the protein CASSLARGPSETQYF.